This TCR beta chain was documented in a study of control samples from healthy donors and cancer patients. CDR1 is SGHRS, CDR2 YFSETQ, per germline. The length of the CDR3 is 14 residues. The V and J ends lost 4 bases and 6 bases, in that order; junction bases with no gene match: 8. The data were produced by immunoSEQ multiplex PCR, yet TCRdb's version contains in-frame clones alone and is incomplete. The sample shows 400,000 to 500,000 clones, more than 80% of them seen only once. This sequence joins TRBV5-1 and TRBJ2-7; 9 bases align to TRBD1. This clonotype originated in a man aged 35-49 years with head and neck cancer. The sequenced sample was PBMCs. In DNA, the CDR3 is TGCGCCAGCAGCATCGGACAGGGGACCTCCGAGCAGTACTTC. It translates to CASSIGQGTSEQYF. The full variable domain, completed using reference TRBV5-1 and TRBJ2-7, is KAGVTQTPRYLIKTRGQQVTLSCSPISGHRSVSWYQQTPGQGLQFLFEYFSETQRNKGNFPGRFSGRQFSNSRSEMNVSTLELGDSALYLCASSIGQGTSEQYFGPGTRLTVT.